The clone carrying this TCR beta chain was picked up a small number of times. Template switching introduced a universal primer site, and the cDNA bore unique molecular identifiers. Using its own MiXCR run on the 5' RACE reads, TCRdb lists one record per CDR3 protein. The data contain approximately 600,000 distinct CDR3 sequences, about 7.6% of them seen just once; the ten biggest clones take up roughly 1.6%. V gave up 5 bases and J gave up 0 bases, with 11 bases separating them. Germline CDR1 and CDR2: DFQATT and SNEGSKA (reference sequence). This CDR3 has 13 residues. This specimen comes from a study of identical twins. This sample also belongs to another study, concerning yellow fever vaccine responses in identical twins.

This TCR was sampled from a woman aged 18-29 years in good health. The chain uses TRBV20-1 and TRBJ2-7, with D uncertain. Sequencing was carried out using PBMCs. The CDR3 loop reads CSASNRNSYEQYF. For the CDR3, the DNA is TGCAGTGCTTCTAACCGAAACTCCTACGAGCAGTACTTC.